The T cell receptor (beta chain) under discussion was sequenced for a study of cytomegalovirus exposure and HLA in healthy donors. Overall study results and limits: What TCR beta sequences reportedly achieved was accurate prediction of HLA-A and HLA-B alleles in most subjects. Presence/absence analysis assumed near-uniform sequencing depth across donors. Follow-up analysis later connected one missense variant in DCLRE1C with trimming of TCR beta V- and J-genes.

Primers included in the PCR were 60 Vbeta and 13 Jbeta primers. TCRdb's copy holds only in-frame clones and misses some; the assay was immunoSEQ multiplex PCR. This sample has about 150,000 clones, with about 80% found just once. As to this clone: Its antigen is unknown.

Healthy bone marrow donors supplied every sample. The TCR originated in a man aged 30-40 years in good health and CMV-seropositive. The sequencing input was PBMCs.

This chain's CDR3 is CASSFGGTEAFF. CDR3 bases: TGTGCCAGCAGTTTTGGCGGCACTGAAGCTTTCTTT. The V gene is TRBV28, the J gene TRBJ1-1; D is ambiguous. The CDR3 runs 12 residues. The V end was cut by 3 bases, the J end by 4 bases, with 6 bases between. CDR1 and CDR2 (germline): MDHEN, SYDVKM.